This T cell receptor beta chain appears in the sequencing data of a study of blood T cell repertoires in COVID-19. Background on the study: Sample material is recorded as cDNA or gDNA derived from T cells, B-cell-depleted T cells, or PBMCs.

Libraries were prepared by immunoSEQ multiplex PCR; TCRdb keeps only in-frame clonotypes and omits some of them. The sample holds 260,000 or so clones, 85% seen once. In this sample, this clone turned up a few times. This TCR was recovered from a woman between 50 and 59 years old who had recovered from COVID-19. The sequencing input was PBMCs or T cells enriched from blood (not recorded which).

The CDR3, as DNA: TGTGCCAGCTCACCAAGGCGGCAGCTTAATGAAAAACTGTTTTTT. This sequence encodes CASSPRRQLNEKLFF. V and J are TRBV18 and TRBJ1-4, with D uncertain. V was cut by 2 bases and J by 4 bases, with 11 bases left in between. The CDR3 covers 15 residues. CDR1 and CDR2 from the germline V gene are KGHSH and LQKENI.